Below, 10 T cell receptor beta chains from the same sample are listed, as sequenced in a study of OX40 agonist ivuxolimab in advanced cancers. Here immunoSEQ multiplex PCR was the method, and the copy in TCRdb shows in-frame clones only, minus some. The sample holds about 58,000 clones, 75% to 90% seen once. This sample comprised CD4+ or CD8+ T cells sorted from blood, obtained in a trial of the OX40 agonist ivuxolimab. The receptors stem from an adult with an advanced solid tumor such as melanoma, head and neck, liver or kidney cancer.

The chain links TRBV5-5 to TRBJ1-1; maybe TRBD1 (6 bases). The CDR3 contains 16 residues. V lost 3 bases to trimming and J lost 0 bases, with 15 bases between them. Per germline, CDR1 SGHKS and CDR2 YYEKEE (reference sequence). The CDR3 bases are TGTGCCAGCAGCTCAATTTCCGGGACATTGAACACTGAAGCTTTCTTT. This sequence encodes CASSSISGTLNTEAFF.

V usage is TRBV25-1 and J usage is TRBJ2-5, with 8 positions matching TRBD1. This CDR3 contains 17 residues. Germline V CDR1 and CDR2: MGHDK, SYGVNS. With 0 bases clipped from V and 5 bases from J, the junction kept 11 bases outside the gene matches. The CDR3 spells CASSEYRGTGGFETQYF. DNA for the CDR3: TGTGCCAGCAGTGAATACCGGGGTACAGGGGGTTTTGAGACCCAGTACTTC.

The genes are TRBV2 and TRBJ2-5; D is unclear. Germline loops: CDR1 SNHLY, CDR2 FYNNEI. This CDR3 is built from 11 residues. V lost 8 bases and J 2 bases, leaving 6 bases between the germline ends. The CDR3 protein is CASSVQETQYF. The CDR3 bases are TGTGCCAGCTCGGTTCAAGAGACCCAGTACTTC.

A single count supports this clone. The chain is built from TRBV18 and TRBJ1-2; D ambiguous. V shed 1 base and J shed 0 bases, with 12 bases lying between them. Germline V CDR1 and CDR2: KGHSH, LQKENI. The CDR3 extends over 16 amino acids. The CDR3 spells CASSPRPDGTNYGYTF. In DNA form, the CDR3 reads TGTGCCAGCTCACCACGGCCCGATGGAACTAACTATGGCTACACCTTC.

This sequence joins TRBV7-9 and TRBJ2-5; the match to TRBD1 covers 7 bases. The end of the DNA is better explained by TRBJ2-7, so the J call may be wrong. Germline CDR1 and CDR2: SEHNR and FQNEAQ (reference sequence). The CDR3 is 15 amino acids. DNA for the CDR3: TGTGCCAGCAGCTTACCGGACAGGCCCTCCTACGAGCAGTACTTC. Translated, it gives CASSLPDRPSYEQYF.

This chain links TRBV7-9 with TRBJ1-1; a possible D gene is TRBD1 (6 bases). Germline V gives CDR1 SEHNR, CDR2 FQNEAQ (reference sequence). This CDR3 has 15 residues. Between the trimmed V and J ends, which lost 7 bases and 4 bases, there was a span of 19 bases. CDR3 sequence (DNA): TGTGCCAGCACCAGTATAGGGGGAGTGGGCACTGAAGCTTTCTTT. It yields the protein CASTSIGGVGTEAFF.

The rearrangement uses TRBV28 and TRBJ1-1, with TRBD1 identical over 10 bases. The CDR3 has 14 residues. Germline CDR1 reads MDHEN; CDR2 reads SYDVKM. J was trimmed by 3 bases and V by 6 bases; bases with no gene match: 4. This CDR3 reads CASRTGGADTEAFF. CDR3 DNA sequence: TGTGCCAGCAGGACAGGGGGCGCGGACACTGAAGCTTTCTTT.

CDR3 protein: CASSKGTGGTEAFF. Written as DNA, the CDR3 is TGTGCCAGCAGTAAGGGGACAGGCGGCACTGAAGCTTTCTTT. The chain carries TRBV2 and TRBJ1-1; 8 positions match TRBD1. The ends lost 5 bases at V and 4 bases at J; junction bases unmatched: 6. The CDR3 consists of 14 residues. CDR1 is SNHLY and CDR2 is FYNNEI in the germline V gene.

V usage is TRBV28 and J usage is TRBJ1-1; a weak D match, TRBD1 (5 bases). CDR1 and CDR2 from the germline V gene are MDHEN and SYDVKM. Trimming cost V 1 base and J 0 bases, with 9 bases left between them. The CDR3 extends over 15 amino acids. The DNA of the CDR3 is TGTGCCAGCAGTTTATATTGGGGCTTGAACACTGAAGCTTTCTTT. It yields the protein CASSLYWGLNTEAFF.

This chain links TRBV6-1 with TRBJ1-1; D is undetermined. Looked up from germline, CDR1 is MNHNS and CDR2 is SASEGT. The ends were cut back, 6 bases at V and 1 base at J, with 9 bases in the middle. CDR3 length: 13 amino acids. The CDR3 loop is CASRLTWNTEAFF. The CDR3 DNA reads as TGTGCCAGCAGACTTACTTGGAACACTGAAGCTTTCTTT.